This T cell receptor (beta chain) was captured in a study of CD8+ T cells in alopecia areata. Study-level points and caveats: Sharing of TCR sequences between patients (possibly for HLA-related reasons) was less clear than in mice. Higher clonality was seen in lesional scalp than in normal scalp, especially in alopecia totalis/universalis.

The CDR3 spans 11 residues. V was clipped by 3 bases and J by 11 bases, with 9 bases between them. Germline V gene data show CDR1 as MNHEY and CDR2 as SMNVEV (reference sequence). Points on this clone: The antigen remains undetermined.

Collection of lesional scalp punch biopsies and peripheral blood was performed in alopecia areata patients. PBMC-derived CD4+ and CD8+ T cells were sorted. In each case, RNA was isolated and then reverse transcribed into cDNA as the sequencing template. TCRdb's table, derived via immunoSEQ multiplex PCR, lists solely in-frame clones and lacks some. The profile shows about 100,000 clones, approximately 61% of them singletons. This clonotype was sampled from a human donor with alopecia areata. Sample: NKG2D-low CD8+ T cells sorted from blood. The chain carries TRBV27 and TRBJ2-3; the D is unclear. The CDR3 DNA sequence: TGTGCCAGCAGTTTCGGGCTCCTGCAGTATTTT. Its translation is CASSFGLLQYF.